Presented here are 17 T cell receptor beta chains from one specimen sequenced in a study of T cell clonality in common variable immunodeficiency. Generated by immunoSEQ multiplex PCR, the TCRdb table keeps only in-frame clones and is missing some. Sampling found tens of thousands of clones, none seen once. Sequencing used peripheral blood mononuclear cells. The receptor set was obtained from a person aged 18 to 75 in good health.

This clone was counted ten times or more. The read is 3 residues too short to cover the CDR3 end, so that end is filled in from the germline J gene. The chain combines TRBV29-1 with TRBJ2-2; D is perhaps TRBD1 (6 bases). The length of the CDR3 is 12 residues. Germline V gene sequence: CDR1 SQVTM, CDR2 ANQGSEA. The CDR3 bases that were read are TGCAGCGCCCTCAGGGGTTATGAAAAG. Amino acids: CSALRGYEK. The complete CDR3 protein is CSALRGYEKLFF.

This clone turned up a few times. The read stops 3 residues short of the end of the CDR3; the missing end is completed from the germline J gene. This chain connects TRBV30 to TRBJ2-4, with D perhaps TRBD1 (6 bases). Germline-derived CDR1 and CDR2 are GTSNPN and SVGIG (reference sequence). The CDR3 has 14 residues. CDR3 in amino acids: CAWETGHNNYGQYF. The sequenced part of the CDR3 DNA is TGTGCCTGGGAAACGGGACACAATAACTATGGT.

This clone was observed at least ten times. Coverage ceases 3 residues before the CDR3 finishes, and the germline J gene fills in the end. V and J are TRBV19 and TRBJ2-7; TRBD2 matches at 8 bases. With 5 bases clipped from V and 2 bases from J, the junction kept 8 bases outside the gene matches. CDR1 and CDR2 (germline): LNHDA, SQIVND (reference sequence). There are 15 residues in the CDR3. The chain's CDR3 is CASSASAGAAYEQYF. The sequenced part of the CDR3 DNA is TGTGCCAGTAGTGCCTCAGCGGGAGCTGCCTACGAG.

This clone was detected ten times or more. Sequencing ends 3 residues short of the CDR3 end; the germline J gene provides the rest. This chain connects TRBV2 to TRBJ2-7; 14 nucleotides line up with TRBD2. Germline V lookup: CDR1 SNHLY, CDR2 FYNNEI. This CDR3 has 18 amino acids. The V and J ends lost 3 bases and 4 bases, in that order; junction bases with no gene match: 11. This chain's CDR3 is CASSDPGLAGVRRYEQYF. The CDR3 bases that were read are TGTGCCAGCAGTGACCCGGGACTAGCGGGAGTCCGTAGGTACGAG.

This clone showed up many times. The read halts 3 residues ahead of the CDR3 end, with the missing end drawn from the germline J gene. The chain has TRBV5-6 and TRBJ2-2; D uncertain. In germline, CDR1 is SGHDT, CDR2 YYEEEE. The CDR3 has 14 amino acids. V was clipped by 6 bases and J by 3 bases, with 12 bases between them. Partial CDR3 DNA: TGTGCCAGCACCAACTTCGCCCACACCGGGGAG. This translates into CASTNFAHTGE. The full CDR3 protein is CASTNFAHTGELFF.

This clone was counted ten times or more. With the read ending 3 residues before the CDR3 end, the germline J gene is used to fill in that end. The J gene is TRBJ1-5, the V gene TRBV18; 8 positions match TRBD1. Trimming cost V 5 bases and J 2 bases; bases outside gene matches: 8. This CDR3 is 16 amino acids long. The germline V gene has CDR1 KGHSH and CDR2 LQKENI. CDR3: CASSTGQGSRNQPQHF. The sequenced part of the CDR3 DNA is TGTGCCAGCTCAACTGGACAGGGAAGTCGCAATCAGCCC. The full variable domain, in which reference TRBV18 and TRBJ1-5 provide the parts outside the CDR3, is NAGVMQNPRHLVRRRGQEARLRCSPMKGHSHVYWYRQLPEEGLKFMVYLQKENIIDESGMPKERFSAEFPKEGPSILRIQQVVRGDSAAYFCASSTGQGSRNQPQHFGDGTRLSIL.

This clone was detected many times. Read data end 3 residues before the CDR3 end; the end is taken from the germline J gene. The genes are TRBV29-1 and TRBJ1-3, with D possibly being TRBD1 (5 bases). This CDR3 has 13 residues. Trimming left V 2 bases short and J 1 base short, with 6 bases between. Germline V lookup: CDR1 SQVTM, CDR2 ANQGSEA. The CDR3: CSVEPGSGNTIYF. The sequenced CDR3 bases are TGCAGCGTTGAACCAGGGTCTGGAAACACC.

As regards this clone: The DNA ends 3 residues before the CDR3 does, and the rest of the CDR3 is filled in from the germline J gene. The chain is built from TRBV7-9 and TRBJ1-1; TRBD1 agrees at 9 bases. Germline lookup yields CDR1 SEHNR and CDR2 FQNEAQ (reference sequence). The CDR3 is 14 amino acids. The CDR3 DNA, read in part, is TGTGCCAGCAGCTCCGGGACAGGGTTGGGCGAG. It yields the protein CASSSGTGLGE. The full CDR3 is CASSSGTGLGEAFF.

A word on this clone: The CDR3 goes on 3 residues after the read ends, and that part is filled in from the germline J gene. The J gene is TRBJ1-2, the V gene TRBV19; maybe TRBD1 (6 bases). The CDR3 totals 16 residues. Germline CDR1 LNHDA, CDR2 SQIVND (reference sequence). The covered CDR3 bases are TGTGCCAGTAGTATAGAGCTCGGGGGGGCATGGGACGAC. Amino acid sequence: CASSIELGGAWDD. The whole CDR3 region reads CASSIELGGAWDDYTF.

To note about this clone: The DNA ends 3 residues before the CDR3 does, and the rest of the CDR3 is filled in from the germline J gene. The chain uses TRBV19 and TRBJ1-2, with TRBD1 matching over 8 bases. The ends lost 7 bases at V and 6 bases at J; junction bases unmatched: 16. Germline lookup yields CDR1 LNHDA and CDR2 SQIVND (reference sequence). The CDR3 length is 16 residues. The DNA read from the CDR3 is TGTGCCAGTATGACGGCAGGGGGCTCCGCACTGGATGGC. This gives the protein CASMTAGGSALDG. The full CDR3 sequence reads CASMTAGGSALDGYTF.

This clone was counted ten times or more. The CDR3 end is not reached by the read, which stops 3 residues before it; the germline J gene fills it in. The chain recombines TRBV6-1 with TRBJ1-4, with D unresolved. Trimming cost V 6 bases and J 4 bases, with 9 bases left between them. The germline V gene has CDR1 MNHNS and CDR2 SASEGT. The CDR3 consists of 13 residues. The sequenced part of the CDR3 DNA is TGTGCCAGCAGCGAAACAGTTAATGAAAAA. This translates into CASSETVNEK. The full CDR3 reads CASSETVNEKLFF.

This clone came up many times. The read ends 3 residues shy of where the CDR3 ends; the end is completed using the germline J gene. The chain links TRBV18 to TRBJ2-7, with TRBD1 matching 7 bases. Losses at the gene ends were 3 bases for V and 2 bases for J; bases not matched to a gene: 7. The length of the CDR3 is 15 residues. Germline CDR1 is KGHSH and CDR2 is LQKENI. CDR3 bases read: TGTGCCAGCTCACCCGCACAGGGGCAGCCCTACGAG. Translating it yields CASSPAQGQPYE. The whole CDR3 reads CASSPAQGQPYEQYF.

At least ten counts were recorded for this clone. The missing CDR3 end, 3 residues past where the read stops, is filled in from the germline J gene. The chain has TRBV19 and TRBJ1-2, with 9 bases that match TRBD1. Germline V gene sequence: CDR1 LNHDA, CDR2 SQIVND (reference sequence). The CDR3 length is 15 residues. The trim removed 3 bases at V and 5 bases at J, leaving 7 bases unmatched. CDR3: CASSMGTGPGYGYTF. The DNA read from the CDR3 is TGTGCCAGTAGTATGGGGACAGGGCCCGGATATGGC.

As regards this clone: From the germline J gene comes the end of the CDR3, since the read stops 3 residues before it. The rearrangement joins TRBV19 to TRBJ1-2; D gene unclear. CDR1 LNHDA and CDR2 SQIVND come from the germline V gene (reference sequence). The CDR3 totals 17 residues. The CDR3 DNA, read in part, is TGTGCCAGTAGTATAGACCTGTCTAGCGGATTCTACAATGAC. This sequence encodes CASSIDLSSGFYND. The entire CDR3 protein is CASSIDLSSGFYNDYTF.

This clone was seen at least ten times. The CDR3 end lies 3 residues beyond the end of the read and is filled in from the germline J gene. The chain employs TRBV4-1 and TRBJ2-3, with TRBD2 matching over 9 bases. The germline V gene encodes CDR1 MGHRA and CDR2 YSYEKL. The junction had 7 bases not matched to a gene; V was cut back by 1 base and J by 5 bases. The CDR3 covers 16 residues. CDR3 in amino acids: CASSQGKGLAIDTQYF. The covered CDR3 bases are TGCGCCAGCAGCCAAGGGAAGGGACTAGCCATAGATACG.

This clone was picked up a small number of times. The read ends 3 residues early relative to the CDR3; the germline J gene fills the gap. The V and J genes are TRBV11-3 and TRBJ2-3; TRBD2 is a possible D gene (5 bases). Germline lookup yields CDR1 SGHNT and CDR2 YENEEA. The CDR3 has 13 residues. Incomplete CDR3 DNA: TGTGCCAGCAGCTTAGATCATGGCGGGACG. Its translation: CASSLDHGGT. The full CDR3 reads CASSLDHGGTQYF.

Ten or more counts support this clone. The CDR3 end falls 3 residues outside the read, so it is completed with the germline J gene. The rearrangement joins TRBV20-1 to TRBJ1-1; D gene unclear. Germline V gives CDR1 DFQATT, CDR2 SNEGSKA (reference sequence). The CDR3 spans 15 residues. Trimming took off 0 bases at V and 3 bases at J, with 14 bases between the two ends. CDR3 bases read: TGCAGTGCTAGAGATCTTGAGGGTTGGCACACTGAA. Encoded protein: CSARDLEGWHTE. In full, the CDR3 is CSARDLEGWHTEAFF.